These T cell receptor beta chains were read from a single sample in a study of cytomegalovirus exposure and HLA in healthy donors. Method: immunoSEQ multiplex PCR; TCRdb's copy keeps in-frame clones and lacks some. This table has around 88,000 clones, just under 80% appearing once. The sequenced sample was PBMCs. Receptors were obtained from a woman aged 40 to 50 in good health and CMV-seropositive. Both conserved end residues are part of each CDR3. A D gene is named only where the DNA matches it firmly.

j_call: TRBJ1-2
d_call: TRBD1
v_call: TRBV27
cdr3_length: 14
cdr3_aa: CASSSWTGLNGYTF
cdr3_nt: TGTGCCAGCAGTTCCTGGACAGGGTTGAATGGCTACACCTTC

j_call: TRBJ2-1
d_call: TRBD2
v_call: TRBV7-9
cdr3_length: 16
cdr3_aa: CASSSRLAVSYNEQFF
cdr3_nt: TGTGCCAGCAGCTCCCGACTAGCGGTCTCCTACAATGAGCAGTTCTTC

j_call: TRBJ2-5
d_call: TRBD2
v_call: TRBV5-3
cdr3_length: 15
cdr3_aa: CARSGRTSGEETQYF
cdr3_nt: TGTGCCAGAAGCGGTCGGACTAGCGGAGAAGAGACCCAGTACTTC

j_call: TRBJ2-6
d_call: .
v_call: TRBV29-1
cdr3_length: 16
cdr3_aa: CSVQPGEPSGANVLTF
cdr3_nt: TGCAGCGTTCAGCCAGGGGAACCCTCTGGGGCCAACGTCCTGACTTTC

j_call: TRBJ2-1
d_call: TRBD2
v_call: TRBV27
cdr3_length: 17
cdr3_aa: CASSLHKTSGRGNEQFF
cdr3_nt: TGTGCCAGCAGTTTACACAAGACTAGCGGGAGGGGCAATGAGCAGTTCTTC

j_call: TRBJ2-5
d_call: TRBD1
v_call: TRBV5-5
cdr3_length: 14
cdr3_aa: CASSSRTGEETQYF
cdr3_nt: TGTGCCAGCAGCTCCAGGACAGGTGAAGAGACCCAGTACTTC

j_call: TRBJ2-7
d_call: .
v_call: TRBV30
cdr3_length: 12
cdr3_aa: CAWSQSRYEQYF
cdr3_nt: TGTGCCTGGAGTCAGTCACGTTACGAGCAGTACTTC

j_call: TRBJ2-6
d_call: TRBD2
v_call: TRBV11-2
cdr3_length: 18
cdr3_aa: CASSLGLAAPSGANVLTF
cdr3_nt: TGTGCCAGCAGCTTGGGACTAGCGGCCCCCTCTGGGGCCAACGTCCTGACTTTC

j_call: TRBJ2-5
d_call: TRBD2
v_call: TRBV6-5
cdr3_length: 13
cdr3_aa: CASSYIAGETQYF
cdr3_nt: TGTGCCAGCAGTTATATAGCGGGAGAGACCCAGTACTTC

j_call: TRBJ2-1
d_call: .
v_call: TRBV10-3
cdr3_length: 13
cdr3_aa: CAISEPKEGRQFF
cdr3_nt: TGTGCCATCAGTGAGCCCAAGGAGGGCCGGCAGTTCTTC